Listed below are T cell receptor beta chains from one sample, sequenced in a study of graft-versus-host responses after intestinal transplantation. Assay used: immunoSEQ multiplex PCR; TCRdb lists only in-frame clones, some missing. The table shows some 2,000 clones, with less than 45% occurring only once. Sequencing was performed on alloreactive CD8+ T cells from a mixed lymphocyte reaction culture, taken before transplantation. The source of these receptors is a human patient who was an organ donor for intestinal transplantation. CDR3s include the opening cysteine and the closing phenylalanine or tryptophan. A D gene is named only where the DNA matches it firmly. Some rows mark clone size as missing; the rest say once, few, many or name a class of expanded clone.

TRBV7-9	NA	NA	TRBJ2-1	TGTGCCAGCAGCCCGATTGGGGGGAGCTCCTACAATGAGCAGTTCTTC	CASSPIGGSSYNEQFF
TRBV6-5	NA	NA	TRBJ1-4	TGTGCCAGCAGCCGCCCCGTCGGTAAACTGTTTTTT	CASSRPVGKLFF
TRBV19	NA	NA	TRBJ1-1	TGTGCCAGTAGTAGCTGGGGGGACACTGAAGCTTTCTTT	CASSSWGDTEAFF
TRBV2	few	NA	TRBJ2-3	TGTGCCATCCCCGAGGGGCAGGGACAAGATACGCAGTATTTT	CAIPEGQGQDTQYF
TRBV27	NA	NA	TRBJ2-7	TGTGCCAGCAGTTTAGGGCAGACCTACGAGCAGTACTTC	CASSLGQTYEQYF
TRBV27	NA	NA	TRBJ2-1	TGTGCCAGCAGTTTAGGTACCAGCTACAATGAGCAGTTCTTC	CASSLGTSYNEQFF
TRBV28	few	NA	TRBJ1-5	TGTGCCAGCAGTTTTGCGGCGAGTGGCAATCAGCCCCAGCATTTT	CASSFAASGNQPQHF
TRBV28	NA	NA	TRBJ2-2	TGTGCCAGCAGAGGTCCCCCCATTTTTACCTCGAACACCGGGGAGCTGTTTTTT	CASRGPPIFTSNTGELFF
TRBV4-2	NA	NA	TRBJ2-1	TGTGCCAGCAGCCAGATTCTTGGGGGGGCCCCCTACAATGAGCAGTTCTTC	CASSQILGGAPYNEQFF
TRBV28	few	NA	TRBJ1-2	TGTGCCAGCAGGGCCTACAGGGACGCCGGCGCCTTC	CASRAYRDAGAF
TRBV19	few	TRBD1	TRBJ2-7	TGTGCCAGTAGCCCGACAGGGAAGTACGAGCAGTACTTC	CASSPTGKYEQYF
TRBV10-2	few	NA	TRBJ1-1	TGCGCCAGCAGTGTCTCGATGAACACTGAAGCTTTCTTT	CASSVSMNTEAFF
TRBV27	NA	NA	TRBJ1-6	TGTGCCAGCAGTTTCGGGAGCTCCTATAATTCACCCCTCCACTTT	CASSFGSSYNSPLHF
TRBV6-6	few	NA	TRBJ2-7	TGTGCCAGCATGGAGCCCGCTCCGAACTACGAGCAGTACTTC	CASMEPAPNYEQYF
TRBV6-6	NA	NA	TRBJ1-1	TGTGCCAGCAGCCATCTCCTGCCTGAAGCTTTCTTT	CASSHLLPEAFF
TRBV4-1	NA	NA	TRBJ1-5	TGCGCCAGCAGCCAAGCGGTCGGGGGGCGGGGGCCCCAGCATTTT	CASSQAVGGRGPQHF
TRBV6-5	NA	TRBD1	TRBJ2-2	TGTGCCAGCAGTCGCTGGACAGGGGGCACCGGGGAGCTGTTTTTT	CASSRWTGGTGELFF
TRBV12-5	NA	NA	TRBJ1-1	TGTGCTAGTGGGTTAAACAGGGCTCCGCACACTGAAGCTTTCTTT	CASGLNRAPHTEAFF
TRBV7-3	few	TRBD2	TRBJ2-4	TGTGCCAGCAGCTTAGATTGGGGGGGAATGAAAAACATTCAGTACTTC	CASSLDWGGMKNIQYF
TRBV27	few	NA	TRBJ2-5	TGTGCCAGCAGCCCCCTCCCAGGGTACCCATGGACCCAGTACTTC	CASSPLPGYPWTQYF
TRBV27	NA	NA	TRBJ2-7	TGTGCCAGCAGTTTAGGGTTGGACTACGAGCAGTACTTC	CASSLGLDYEQYF
TRBV6-6	NA	NA	TRBJ1-1	TGTGCCAGCAGTTACTCGAGGGGTGCTGAAGCTTTCTTT	CASSYSRGAEAFF
TRBV6-1	few	TRBD2	TRBJ2-3	TGTGCCAGCAGTGAAAACCTAGCGGGGCTCTCAGATACGCAGTATTTT	CASSENLAGLSDTQYF
TRBV5-1	large	TRBD2	TRBJ2-1	TGCGCCAGCAGCTTGGGGAGCGGGGGGGCTTCCTACAATGAGCAGTTCTTC	CASSLGSGGASYNEQFF
TRBV19	few	NA	TRBJ2-1	TGTGCCAGTAGTATCGGGAGCTCCTACAATGAGCAGTTCTTC	CASSIGSSYNEQFF
TRBV10-3	few	NA	TRBJ1-2	TGTGCCAGCAGTACCAGTCTCGCCTTCGGCTACACCTTC	CASSTSLAFGYTF
TRBV4-2	NA	TRBD1	TRBJ2-7	TGTGCCAGCAGCCAACTGGATACAGGGGTTGGCTACGAGCAGTACTTC	CASSQLDTGVGYEQYF
TRBV30	NA	TRBD2	TRBJ2-1	TGTGCCTGGAGTGCACTAGCGGGGGGGCCTCGAGTAGCCTACAATGAGCAGTTCTTC	CAWSALAGGPRVAYNEQFF
TRBV7-3	few	NA	TRBJ2-3	TGTGCCAGCAGCCCTTATGGGCGTAGCACAGATACGCAGTATTTT	CASSPYGRSTDTQYF
TRBV6-6	NA	NA	TRBJ1-2	TGTGCCAGCAGCGCCACACCCGCGGTCGGCTACACCTTC	CASSATPAVGYTF
TRBV13	NA	TRBD2	TRBJ2-5	TGTGCCAGCAGCTCAAGGACTAGCGGGGGGGCTGAGACCCAGTACTTC	CASSSRTSGGAETQYF
TRBV15	medium-sized	NA	TRBJ1-3	TGTGCCACCAGCAGTCCTCGACAGTTTTTATATTTT	CATSSPRQFLYF
TRBV6-5	NA	NA	TRBJ2-2	TGTGCCAGCAGTTTTAGTCGGACCGGGGAGCTGTTTTTT	CASSFSRTGELFF
TRBV30	NA	NA	TRBJ2-1	TGTGCCTGGAGTGACCTTGACCTCTACTCCTACAATGAGCAGTTCTTC	CAWSDLDLYSYNEQFF
TRBV4-3	few	TRBD2	TRBJ2-1	TGCGCCAGCAGCCAGCCGGGACTAGCGCATGAGCAGTTCTTC	CASSQPGLAHEQFF